The next 6 T cell receptor beta chains were all read from a single sample in a study of CD8 T cells in ankylosing spondylitis. A single record per CDR3 protein comes from TCRdb applying MiXCR to the 5' RACE reads. The sample yields about 360,000 distinct CDR3 sequences, more than 20% seen once. The material sequenced was blood, either unsorted or a sorted T cell fraction (not recorded which). Source of these receptors: a male donor with ankylosing spondylitis or in good health (not recorded which).

The gene calls are TRBV11-2 and TRBJ1-2; no firm D call. This CDR3 contains 15 residues. CDR1 SGHAT and CDR2 FQNNGV come from the germline V gene. V was shortened by 1 base and J by 2 bases, with 11 bases between the two germline ends. In DNA, the CDR3 is TGTGCCAGCAGCTTAGGGCAGGAGGTCAACTATGGCTACACCTTC. As protein: CASSLGQEVNYGYTF.

This clonotype came up a few times. The rearrangement uses TRBV20-1 and TRBJ1-1; D is unclear. V lost 6 bases and J 11 bases, leaving 16 bases between the germline ends. CDR1 and CDR2 (germline): DFQATT, SNEGSKA (reference sequence). The CDR3 spans 11 residues. CDR3 nucleotide sequence: TGCAGTGCCCCCCGGGTGGTTGGGGCTTTCTTT. It translates to CSAPRVVGAFF.

The chain joins TRBV20-1 to TRBJ2-1; 15 positions match TRBD2. Germline-derived CDR1 and CDR2 are DFQATT and SNEGSKA (reference sequence). V trimming: 6 bases; J trimming: 9 bases; junction bases outside the gene matches: 6. The CDR3 has 14 amino acids. CDR3 in amino acids: CSAEGTSGGTEQFF. DNA of the CDR3: TGCAGTGCGGAAGGGACTAGCGGGGGGACTGAGCAGTTCTTC.

The chain employs TRBV20-1 and TRBJ2-1; no clear D. CDR1 and CDR2 (germline): DFQATT, SNEGSKA (reference sequence). The germline V and J ends were trimmed by 0 bases and 3 bases, with 3 bases remaining between them. CDR3 length equals 12 residues. The CDR3 DNA reads as TGCAGTGCTAGAGATGACTACAATGAGCAGTTCTTC. This sequence encodes CSARDDYNEQFF.

This clonotype was detected only a few times. The V call is TRBV12-3 or TRBV12-4, the J call TRBJ2-3, with D perhaps matching TRBD1 or TRBD2 (6 bases each). V was trimmed by 5 bases and J by 5 bases, leaving 20 bases between them. CDR3 length: 16 amino acids. The CDR3 here is CASSPPRGRMIDTQYF. DNA of the CDR3: TGTGCCAGCAGTCCCCCCCGGGGGCGCATGATAGATACGCAGTATTTT.

This clonotype came up a few times. The V call is TRBV29-1, the J call TRBJ1-2; 8 bases fit TRBD1. Germline CDR1 reads SQVTM; CDR2 reads ANQGSEA. J lost 4 bases, V lost 6 bases, and 7 bases had no gene match. CDR3 length: 13 amino acids. In DNA, the CDR3 is TGCAGCGTGAGGACAGGGAAAATCTATGGCTACACCTTC. It is translated as CSVRTGKIYGYTF.